This is a list of T cell receptor beta chains from one sample in a study of Japanese encephalitis immunity and Zika vaccine responses. TCRdb redid the calling of the 5' RACE reads with MiXCR, one entry per CDR3 protein. In total, the table holds around 60 distinct CDR3 sequences. Specimen: antigen-activated CD4+ T cells from blood, cultured, collected during a Zika inactivated vaccine study. All receptors come from an adult man who received an inactivated Zika virus vaccine. CDR3s include the opening cysteine and the closing phenylalanine or tryptophan. The order of the fields is CDR3 DNA, CDR3 protein, clone size, D gene, V gene, J gene. D genes are given only for firm matches. Size values are once, few and many counts, or a class for expanded clones, and some rows have none.

TGCGCCAGCAGCTTTCACCGGGACAGGGGGCGCGATACGCAGTATTTT	CASSFHRDRGRDTQYF	large	TRBD1	TRBV5-1	TRBJ2-3
TGTGCCAGCAGTTTGGGACAGTATCAGCCCCAGCATTTT	CASSLGQYQPQHF	hyperexpanded	TRBD1	TRBV12-3/TRBV12-4	TRBJ1-5
TGCAGTGCTAGAAAAGGGGGCAGAGCGGGAACTGAAGCTTTCTTT	CSARKGGRAGTEAFF	large	TRBD1	TRBV20-1	TRBJ1-1
TGCAGCGTTGAACCATCCTTGAACACTGAAGCTTTCTTT	CSVEPSLNTEAFF	large	NA	TRBV29-1	TRBJ1-1
TGTGCCACCTCCATAGATCTCAATCAGCCCCAGCATTTT	CATSIDLNQPQHF	large	NA	TRBV7-2	TRBJ1-5
TGTGCCAGCAGCGTCCGGGACGTTAATAACTATGGCTACACCTTC	CASSVRDVNNYGYTF	large	NA	TRBV7-8	TRBJ1-2
TGTGCCAGCAGCTTGGACGGGGGGGCCCCAGATACGCAGTATTTT	CASSLDGGAPDTQYF	large	TRBD2	TRBV5-4	TRBJ2-3
TGTGCCAGCAGCTTAGGGACAGTCTATGGCTACACCTTC	CASSLGTVYGYTF	hyperexpanded	NA	TRBV11-2	TRBJ1-2
TGTGCCAGCAGTTCCGGGAGGGCCACCGGGGAGCTGTTTTTT	CASSSGRATGELFF	large	TRBD2	TRBV6-2/TRBV6-3	TRBJ2-2
TGTGCCAGCACCTACAGCGGGAGGGCCCTTGAGCAGTACTTC	CASTYSGRALEQYF	hyperexpanded	TRBD2	TRBV6-2/TRBV6-3	TRBJ2-7
TGCAGTGCTAGAGGGCAGGGGGTCTTCTACGAGCAGTACTTC	CSARGQGVFYEQYF	hyperexpanded	TRBD1	TRBV20-1	TRBJ2-7
TGTGCCAGCTTCTTCGGCAGAGGGTACCAAGAGACCCAGTACTTC	CASFFGRGYQETQYF	hyperexpanded	NA	TRBV2	TRBJ2-5
TGTGCCAGCAGTAGCGGGACAGCCCCGAACATTCAGTACTTC	CASSSGTAPNIQYF	hyperexpanded	NA	TRBV28	TRBJ2-4
TGTGCCAGCACCCCAGAGGGTACTGAAGCTTTCTTT	CASTPEGTEAFF	NA	NA	TRBV2	TRBJ1-1
TGTGCCAGCAGCCCTGGACAGGGGGCTAACTATGGCTACACCTTC	CASSPGQGANYGYTF	medium-sized	TRBD1	TRBV4-2	TRBJ1-2
TGTGCCAGCATAGGTGAAGGTCTGGCGCCGAGCTCCTATAATTCACCCCTCCACTTT	CASIGEGLAPSSYNSPLHF	large	NA	TRBV6-2/TRBV6-3	TRBJ1-6
TGTGCCAGCTCACCGGGACCTGCAGATACGCAGTATTTT	CASSPGPADTQYF	large	NA	TRBV18	TRBJ2-3
TGTGCCAGCAGCCAAGACCCTTACGCCGGTTCCTACGAGCAGTACTTC	CASSQDPYAGSYEQYF	large	NA	TRBV4-2	TRBJ2-7
TGCAGCGTTGCCCGTTCGGAGTACGAGCAGTACTTC	CSVARSEYEQYF	large	NA	TRBV29-1	TRBJ2-7
TGTGCCAGCAGTTACTCGATAGGGGCTTCCTACAATGAGCAGTTCTTC	CASSYSIGASYNEQFF	few	NA	TRBV6-5	TRBJ2-1
TGTGCCAGCAGTAGGGGTGGCACAGATACGCAGTATTTT	CASSRGGTDTQYF	hyperexpanded	NA	TRBV28	TRBJ2-3
TGTGCCACCAGCCCGTCCGGCGGGATATTCCAAGAGACCCAGTACTTC	CATSPSGGIFQETQYF	large	NA	TRBV15	TRBJ2-5
TGTGCCAGCAGCTTCCAAGGAACGGTGAATTCACCCCTCCACTTT	CASSFQGTVNSPLHF	large	NA	TRBV7-2	TRBJ1-6
TGCGCCAGCAGCCTGGGACAGGGAAATTCACCCCTCCACTTT	CASSLGQGNSPLHF	hyperexpanded	TRBD1	TRBV5-1	TRBJ1-6
TGTGCCAGCTCTGGAAGGGGGGAGACCCAGTACTTC	CASSGRGETQYF	large	NA	TRBV18	TRBJ2-5
TGTGCCAGCAGTAAAGGACAGCCCCCCTCCTACGAGCAGTACTTC	CASSKGQPPSYEQYF	large	NA	TRBV6-1	TRBJ2-7
TGTGCCAGCAGTTGGGGGGCAGGGGGGAACTACGAGCAGTACTTC	CASSWGAGGNYEQYF	large	NA	TRBV6-5	TRBJ2-7
TGTGCCAGCAGCTTCCTAGCGGGAGGAGGGGAGCTGTTTTTT	CASSFLAGGGELFF	hyperexpanded	TRBD2	TRBV5-5	TRBJ2-2
TGCGCCAGCAGCCAAGATCAGGGGCACAGGGGGGGCTACAATGAGCAGTTCTTC	CASSQDQGHRGGYNEQFF	hyperexpanded	NA	TRBV4-1	TRBJ2-1
TGTGCCAGCTCACCAAGCGCAGCGACTAGCGGTCAAGAGACCCAGTACTTC	CASSPSAATSGQETQYF	large	TRBD2	TRBV18	TRBJ2-5